Detailed here is one T cell receptor beta chain. The CDR3 consists of 15 residues. Per germline, CDR1 SQVTM and CDR2 ANQGSEA. The junction had 12 bases not matched to a gene; V was cut back by 4 bases and J by 7 bases. TCRdb's table, derived via immunoSEQ multiplex PCR, lists solely in-frame clones and lacks some. Here the sample spans 8,500 to 10,000 clones, around 75% being singletons. This sample was taken from a study of early stage breast cancer tumors. Looking at the study overall: Seven or eight ER+/PR+/HER2- tumors were invasive ductal; a few were invasive lobular.

This sequence originates from a person in their sixties with breast cancer. V gene TRBV29-1 combines with J gene TRBJ2-2; 7 bases match TRBD2. Sequenced: normal breast tissue next to the tumor. CDR3 amino acids: CSVVGEGRINGELFF. The DNA of the CDR3 is TGCAGCGTTGTGGGGGAGGGCCGTATAAACGGGGAGCTGTTTTTT.